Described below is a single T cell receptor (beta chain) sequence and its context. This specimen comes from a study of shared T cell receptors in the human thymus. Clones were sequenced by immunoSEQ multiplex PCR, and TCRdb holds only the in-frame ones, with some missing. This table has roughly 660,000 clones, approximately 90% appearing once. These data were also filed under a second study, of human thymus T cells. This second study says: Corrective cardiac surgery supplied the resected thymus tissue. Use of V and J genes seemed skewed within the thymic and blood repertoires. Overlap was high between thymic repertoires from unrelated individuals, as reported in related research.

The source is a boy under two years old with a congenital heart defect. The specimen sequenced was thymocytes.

The CDR3 is CASSPGGGHFNTEAFF. Written as DNA, the CDR3 is TGTGCCAGCAGCCCCGGGGGGGGACACTTCAACACTGAAGCTTTCTTT. The chain joins TRBV7-8 to TRBJ1-1; tentative D call: TRBD1 (6 bases). This CDR3 spans 16 amino acids. The V gene's germline CDR1 is SGHVS and CDR2 FQNEAQ. V was shortened by 5 bases and J by 2 bases, with 18 bases between the two germline ends. The complete variable domain, with remaining parts taken from reference TRBV7-8 and TRBJ1-1, reads GAGVSQSPRYKVAKRGQDVALRCDPISGHVSLFWYQQALGQGPEFLTYFQNEAQLDKSGLPSDRFFAERPEGSVSTLKIQRTQQEDSAVYLCASSPGGGHFNTEAFFGQGTRLTVV.